The clone carrying this T cell receptor (beta chain) was observed a few times. Primed by a sample-barcoded 5' primer and a J-beta primer mix, a second PCR proceeded for about 6 to 12 cycles. One entry per CDR3 protein, called by TCRdb with MiXCR from the 5' RACE reads. This sample has 700,000 to 850,000 distinct CDR3 sequences; about 36% occur once, and the top ten carry about an eighth. Germline loops: CDR1 MNHNY, CDR2 SVGAGI (reference sequence). The CDR3 totals 13 residues. The germline V and J ends were trimmed by 6 bases and 4 bases, with 12 bases remaining between them. These data belong to a study of blood T cells in healthy people across ages. The individuals who served as donors were healthy Caucasians living in Russia, aged about 6 to 100. The sample, approximately 10 milliliters of peripheral blood, was drawn from each donor. With each sample, at least 5 micrograms of total RNA were extracted.

This chain joins TRBV6-6 and TRBJ2-5; D is undetermined. Input material: blood. The sequence derives from a man aged 18 to 35 in good health. The CDR3, as DNA: TGTGCCAGCAGGTCCGGGCTAATAGAGACCCAGTACTTC. The encoded protein is CASRSGLIETQYF.